The 18 T cell receptor beta chains below come from one sample, sequenced in a study of OX40 agonist ivuxolimab in advanced cancers. The table came from immunoSEQ multiplex PCR; TCRdb's copy has only in-frame clones and leaves some out. The table shows some 80,000 clones, with roughly 92% occurring only once. Source: CD4+ or CD8+ T cells sorted from blood, taken in a trial of the OX40 agonist ivuxolimab. The receptors derive from an adult with an advanced solid tumor such as melanoma, head and neck, liver or kidney cancer.

This rearrangement joins TRBV6-4 to TRBJ1-1; D not certain. Trimming cost V 4 bases and J 7 bases, with 13 bases left between them. Germline assignment: CDR1 MRHNA and CDR2 SNTAGT. There are 13 residues in the CDR3. Here the CDR3 DNA reads TGTGCCAGCAGTGGGTCAGTCCCATTTGAAGCTTTCTTT. Translating it yields CASSGSVPFEAFF.

The chain has TRBV6-4 and TRBJ1-6; 8 bases align to TRBD1. The germline CDR1 and CDR2 sequences are MRHNA and SNTAGT. J gave up 7 bases and V 2 bases, and 10 bases lay outside the gene matches. This CDR3 spans 17 amino acids. The CDR3 here is CASSDHHTGGRNSPLHF. CDR3 DNA sequence: TGTGCCAGCAGTGACCATCATACAGGGGGACGGAATTCACCCCTCCACTTT.

The CDR3 DNA sequence: TGTGCCAGCAGCTCCCTTGGCCCGAACACCGGGGAGCTGTTTTTT. Its protein is CASSSLGPNTGELFF. The chain uses TRBV7-2 and TRBJ2-2; D gene uncertain. The V and J ends lost 4 bases and 0 bases respectively, with 9 bases between them. Germline CDR1 SGHTA, CDR2 FQGNSA. This CDR3 region has 15 residues.

V is TRBV28 and J is TRBJ1-2, with 10 bases that match TRBD1. CDR1 is MDHEN, CDR2 SYDVKM, per germline. There are 18 residues in the CDR3. Trimming at V came to 6 bases and at J to 8 bases, leaving 21 bases not matched to a gene. CDR3 sequence reads: CASRSFSHAGQGRGGYTF. CDR3 nucleotide sequence: TGTGCCAGCAGGTCCTTCAGTCACGCGGGACAGGGGCGTGGCGGCTACACCTTC.

V is TRBV5-1 and J is TRBJ2-1; 8 positions match TRBD1. Germline CDR1 and CDR2: SGHRS and YFSETQ. The CDR3 has 15 amino acids. The V gene end was trimmed by 4 bases and the J gene end by 3 bases; junction bases not matched to a gene: 6. CDR3 in amino acids: CASSETGADYNEQFF. For the CDR3, the DNA is TGCGCCAGCAGCGAGACAGGGGCCGACTACAATGAGCAGTTCTTC.

This rearrangement joins TRBV11-2 to TRBJ1-2; the D is unclear. V was trimmed by 1 base and J by 3 bases, leaving 18 bases between them. The CDR3 length is 17 residues. CDR1 SGHAT and CDR2 FQNNGV come from the germline V gene. The CDR3 region is CASSLVLSLGADYGYTF. DNA of the CDR3: TGTGCCAGCAGCTTAGTTCTTAGTCTGGGCGCAGACTATGGCTACACCTTC.

CDR3 bases: TGCGCCAGCAGCCCCTTTGGCGGGAGGGCCGGGACCCAGTACTTC. Translating it yields CASSPFGGRAGTQYF. The chain has TRBV5-1 and TRBJ2-5; 9 bases match TRBD2. The ends lost 4 bases at V and 7 bases at J; junction bases unmatched: 11. Germline V gene sequence: CDR1 SGHRS, CDR2 YFSETQ. The CDR3 is made up of 15 amino acids. Based on the CDR3 plus reference TRBV5-1 and TRBJ2-5, the full variable domain is KAGVTQTPRYLIKTRGQQVTLSCSPISGHRSVSWYQQTPGQGLQFLFEYFSETQRNKGNFPGRFSGRQFSNSRSEMNVSTLELGDSALYLCASSPFGGRAGTQYFGPGTRLLVL.

The rearrangement joins TRBV7-9 to TRBJ1-1, with D maybe TRBD1 (6 bases). CDR1 and CDR2 from the germline V gene are SEHNR and FQNEAQ (reference sequence). V was shortened by 2 bases and J by 5 bases, with 15 bases between the two germline ends. CDR3 length: 15 residues. CDR3 amino acids: CASSLSGQGWTEAFF. The CDR3, as DNA: TGTGCCAGCAGCTTATCAGGGCAGGGGTGGACTGAAGCTTTCTTT.

The gene calls are TRBV2 and TRBJ1-5, with 9 bases identical to TRBD1. Germline V gene lookup returns CDR1 SNHLY and CDR2 FYNNEI. V was clipped by 4 bases and J by 9 bases; unmatched bases: 16. CDR3 size: 17 residues. Here the CDR3 reads CASSGLQGAAEKRPQHF. The DNA of the CDR3 is TGTGCCAGCAGTGGCCTACAGGGGGCAGCGGAGAAACGGCCCCAGCATTTT. Filled out from reference TRBV2 and TRBJ1-5, the complete variable domain reads EPEVTQTPSHQVTQMGQEVILRCVPISNHLYFYWYRQILGQKVEFLVSFYNNEISEKSEIFDDQFSVERPDGSNFTLKIRSTKLEDSAMYFCASSGLQGAAEKRPQHFGDGTRLSIL.

The chain links TRBV11-3 to TRBJ2-1; 8 bases are shared with TRBD2. The germline V gene encodes CDR1 SGHNT and CDR2 YENEEA. With V trimmed by 5 bases and J by 7 bases, 10 bases remained unmatched. CDR3 length: 15 residues. As DNA, the CDR3 is TGTGCCAGCAGCCCCAGCGGGAGTGGTGGAAATGAGCAGTTCTTC. Protein sequence: CASSPSGSGGNEQFF.

The V and J genes are TRBV18 and TRBJ1-1; TRBD1 matches at 7 bases. CDR3 size: 18 residues. Germline CDR1 KGHSH, CDR2 LQKENI. The trim removed 2 bases at V and 2 bases at J, leaving 14 bases unmatched. CDR3 residues: CASSPFGQGGGVNTEAFF. The CDR3 DNA follows: TGTGCCAGCTCACCATTCGGCCAGGGGGGCGGAGTCAACACTGAAGCTTTCTTT.

The chain recombines TRBV7-8 with TRBJ1-2; the D gene is possibly TRBD1 (5 bases). Trimming took off 6 bases at V and 1 base at J, with 9 bases between the two ends. Germline V lookup: CDR1 SGHVS, CDR2 FQNEAQ. CDR3 length: 13 amino acids. The CDR3 DNA reads as TGTGCCAGCAGTCCCGACAGTAACTATGGCTACACCTTC. This translates into CASSPDSNYGYTF.

The chain employs TRBV4-2 and TRBJ2-1; 10 bases map to TRBD1. The V and J ends lost 1 base and 0 bases, in that order; junction bases with no gene match: 3. This CDR3 contains 17 residues. Germline CDR1 is LGHNA and CDR2 is YNFKEQ. CDR3 in DNA: TGTGCCAGCAGCCAAGGGGACAGGGGACTCTCCTACAATGAGCAGTTCTTC. Its translation: CASSQGDRGLSYNEQFF.

The gene calls are TRBV14 and TRBJ1-3, with D unclear. The CDR3 extends over 15 amino acids. Germline V gene data show CDR1 as SGHDN and CDR2 as FVKESK. V gave up 2 bases and J gave up 1 base, with 9 bases separating them. The CDR3 sequence: CASSQKGSSGNTIYF. CDR3 nucleotide sequence: TGTGCCAGCAGCCAAAAAGGGAGTTCTGGAAACACCATATATTTT.

V and J are TRBV5-7 and TRBJ2-3, with a possible D match to TRBD2 (6 bases). TRBV5-7 is flagged as an ORF with uncertain function. CDR3 length: 13 residues. Trimming took off 5 bases at V and 3 bases at J, with 10 bases between the two ends. For the CDR3, the DNA is TGTGCCAGCAGGGCAGGGAGGACAGATACGCAGTATTTT. Translated, it gives CASRAGRTDTQYF.

This sequence joins TRBV11-2 and TRBJ2-7; TRBD1 is a possible D gene (6 bases). The V end lost 5 bases, the J end lost 2 bases, and 13 bases lay between the germline ends. The germline V gene has CDR1 SGHAT and CDR2 FQNNGV. This CDR3 is built from 14 residues. This CDR3 reads CASSPLRGTYEQYF. The CDR3 DNA reads TGTGCCAGCAGCCCTCTCAGGGGAACCTACGAGCAGTACTTC.

The rearrangement links TRBV5-1 to TRBJ2-7; D possibly corresponds to TRBD2 (5 bases). The germline gives CDR1 SGHRS, CDR2 YFSETQ. The CDR3 covers 14 residues. The V end was cut by 0 bases, the J end by 3 bases, with 10 bases between. CDR3 nucleotides: TGCGCCAGCAGCTTGGCGACTACCTTCTACGAGCAGTACTTC. The encoded protein is CASSLATTFYEQYF.

The rearrangement links TRBV18 to TRBJ1-6; D unresolved. Germline-derived CDR1 and CDR2 are KGHSH and LQKENI. The CDR3 sequence is 17 residues long. Trimming took 3 bases from V and 0 from J, leaving 12 bases between them. The CDR3 region has the DNA TGTGCCAGCTCACCTAATACGGGGAGCTCCTATAATTCACCCCTCCACTTT. It translates to CASSPNTGSSYNSPLHF.